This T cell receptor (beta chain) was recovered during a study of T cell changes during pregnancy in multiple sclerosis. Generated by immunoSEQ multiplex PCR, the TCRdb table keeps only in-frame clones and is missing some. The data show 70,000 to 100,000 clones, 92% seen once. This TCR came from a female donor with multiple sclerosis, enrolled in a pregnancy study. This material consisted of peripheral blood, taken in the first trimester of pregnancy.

The DNA of the CDR3 is TGTGCCAGCAGCTTAAGCAGTACTCAGCCCCAGCATTTT. Its protein is CASSLSSTQPQHF. This chain uses TRBV7-3 with TRBJ1-5, with no clear D. The CDR3 contains 13 residues. V shed 1 base and J shed 6 bases, with 7 bases lying between them. Germline V gives CDR1 SGHTA, CDR2 FQGTGA.